This T cell receptor beta chain is drawn from a study of cytotoxic CD8 clonotypes in ibrutinib-treated CLL (dated by TCRdb to about 2021). About the investigation overall: The cohort had about a dozen relapsed/refractory and about 15 treatment-naive patients; some 17 were IGHV unmutated. Partial responses were observed in 24 patients and complete responses in 2; after a median follow-up of 68 months, remission was maintained in about 15 patients and progression was observed in approximately 12. Response samples were obtained after a median of approximately twelve months of treatment, with a range of roughly 6 to 40 months. Samples averaged approximately 260,000 productive templates and tens of thousands of productive rearrangements. Of the approximately 86 participants in the trial, 20 to 30 had longitudinal samples available. Cryopreserved peripheral blood mononuclear cells were collected at three points: before therapy, at response, and at either sustained remission or disease progression. Patients were still on ibrutinib when every remission and progressive disease sample was collected. The study at large found these results: Baseline clonality was found to be higher than that of age-matched healthy donors and was strongly correlated with circulating CD8+ T-cell counts. Lymph node repertoires were not examined, and the timing of sampling was not matched between patients in sustained remission and those whose disease progressed. An increase in clonality was observed at ibrutinib response, with clonality remaining stable during sustained remission and falling back toward baseline at progression. Public clonotypes were rare and either shrank or stayed stable during treatment, and the rise in clonality at ibrutinib response reflected expansion of private clonotypes.

What this sample's time point label stands for: progressive disease on ibrutinib. For TCR beta library preparation, roughly 2 micrograms of genomic DNA was extracted from cryopreserved PBMCs. Longitudinal blood samples from CLL patients on ibrutinib monotherapy were analyzed using high-throughput TCR beta sequencing. The patients took part in an open-label, single-center phase 2 trial of ibrutinib monotherapy. From cysteine to phenylalanine, the CDR3 is 15 amino acids long. The CDR3 DNA has 45 bases and is translated from base 1. In the germline V gene, CDR1 corresponds to MDHEN and CDR2 to SYDVKM. V and J lose 6 bases and 2 bases, and a span of 17 bases separates them. A MiSeq instrument was used for deep resolution sequencing, which targeted depths ranging from 1 in 1 million up to 1 in 200,000 T cells, with coverage averaging 10x for each clonotype. TCR beta libraries were generated with the immunoSEQ hsTCRB Kit. As for the authors' bioinformatics: ImmunoSEQ Data Assistant and ImmunoSEQ Analyzer were used for data analysis, and V, D and J genes were assigned according to IMGT definitions. Clonality, which ranges from 0 to 1, was calculated by subtracting the normalized Shannon entropy of productive rearrangement frequencies from one. Only overrepresented clonotypes making up at least 0.05% of the repertoire of each patient were included in the public clonotype analysis. Repertoires from some 13 age-matched healthy donors in immuneACCESS were used as clonality controls. In TCRdb, the immuneACCESS table is reduced to in-frame sequences with V and J assigned. These tables do not hold every clone; where another copy was compared, an unresolved V gene accounts for under half, and the others remain unexplained. D and trimming come from the DNA, and the V and J calls and clone size come from that table. The sample records 250,000 to 350,000 clones, around 69% of which are singletons. Jointly, the top ten make up about 5.3% of the sample.

This clone showed up just a few times. The clone's antigen remains unknown. No quality values exist for individual bases; no much larger clone is one base distant. The source material was PBMCs, sampled at disease progression, from a patient treated with ibrutinib. The TCR originated in a human donor with chronic lymphocytic leukemia. This receptor chain uses TRBV28 and TRBJ2-7; the D region possibly corresponds to TRBD2 (5 bases align). This receptor carries the CDR3 CASRPTGNPAYEQYF. The DNA reads TGTGCCAGCAGGCCCACGGGGAATCCGGCCTACGAGCAGTACTTC.